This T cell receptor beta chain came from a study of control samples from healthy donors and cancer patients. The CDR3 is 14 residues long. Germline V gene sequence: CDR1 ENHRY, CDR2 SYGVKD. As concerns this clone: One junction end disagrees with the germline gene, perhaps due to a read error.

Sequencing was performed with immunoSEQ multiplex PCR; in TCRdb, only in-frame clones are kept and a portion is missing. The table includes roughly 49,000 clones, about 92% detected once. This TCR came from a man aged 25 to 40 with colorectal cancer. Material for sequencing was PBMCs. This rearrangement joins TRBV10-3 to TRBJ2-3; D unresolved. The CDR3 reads CATSESEEADTQYF. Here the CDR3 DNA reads TGTGCCACCAGTGAGTCGGAAGAAGCAGATACGCAGTATTTT.